This T cell receptor (beta chain) was recovered during a study of blood T cell repertoires in COVID-19. Background on the study: Whether acute or convalescent, the COVID-19 samples came from the United States, Italy and Spain.

Clones were read by immunoSEQ multiplex PCR, and TCRdb kept only the in-frame ones, dropping some. Among hundreds of thousands of clones listed, approximately 90% were seen once. V dropped 2 bases and J dropped 1 base, with 17 bases sitting between them. This CDR3 has 17 residues. Germline V lookup: CDR1 MGHDK, CDR2 SYGVNS. The sequence was collected from a young woman who had recovered from COVID-19. The chain joins TRBV25-1 to TRBJ2-5; tentatively, D is TRBD2 (6 bases). Sequenced input: PBMCs or T cells enriched from blood (not recorded which). CDR3 sequence (DNA): TGTGCCAGCAGTGAACCCCGGGTAGCGGCATCCCAAGAGACCCAGTACTTC. Amino acids: CASSEPRVAASQETQYF.